The 27 T cell receptor beta chains in this list originate from one sample, sequenced in a study of spatial heterogeneity in lung cancer. Time point reported: sample taken at primary tumor resection. Whole RNA came from tumor, nontumor lung or frozen PBMC and was sequenced without being sorted. TCRdb used MiXCR to reprocess the 5' RACE reads, holding one entry per CDR3 protein. The sample yields about 21,000 distinct CDR3 sequences, 4.6% seen once. Source: PBMCs, taken at surgery. The receptors stem from a male donor with early-stage non-small cell lung cancer.

This clonotype appeared many times. The chain carries TRBV3-1 and TRBJ2-2; no definite D call. Trimming removed 3 bases at V and 5 bases at J, with 13 bases between. The CDR3 totals 15 residues. From germline, CDR1 is LGHDT and CDR2 YNNKEL (reference sequence). DNA of the CDR3: TGTGCCAGCAGCCACGGAATCTTTGATACCGGGGAGCTGTTTTTT. Amino acids: CASSHGIFDTGELFF.

This clonotype came up many times. V is TRBV24-1 and J is TRBJ2-3; TRBD2 is a possible D gene (6 bases). Germline CDR1 and CDR2: KGHDR and SFDVKD. The V end lost 4 bases, the J end lost 1 base, and 14 bases lay between the germline ends. This CDR3 has 16 residues. The CDR3 loop is CATSDPLGEGTDTQYF. CDR3 DNA: TGTGCCACCAGTGACCCCCTAGGGGAGGGCACAGATACGCAGTATTTT.

This clonotype was picked up many times. The chain links TRBV6-5 to TRBJ2-3; 12 nucleotides match TRBD1. The CDR3 is made up of 14 amino acids. CDR1 and CDR2 (germline): MNHEY, SVGAGI. Trimming removed 4 bases from V and 7 bases from J; junction bases left unmatched: 3. CDR3 residues: CASSSGQGANTQYF. CDR3 DNA: TGTGCCAGCAGTTCGGGACAGGGGGCGAATACGCAGTATTTT.

This clonotype qualifies as medium-sized. This chain connects TRBV5-1 to TRBJ2-7; 9 bases agree with TRBD2. Germline assignment: CDR1 SGHRS and CDR2 YFSETQ. J lost 5 bases, V lost 4 bases, and 10 bases had no gene match. This CDR3 is 15 amino acids long. The chain's CDR3 is CASSPVGSGSDEQYF. The CDR3 DNA sequence: TGCGCCAGCAGCCCGGTCGGTAGCGGGAGCGACGAGCAGTACTTC.

This clonotype was observed many times. The chain combines TRBV30 with TRBJ2-1; TRBD2 agrees at 11 bases. The CDR3 has 15 residues. Germline lookup yields CDR1 GTSNPN and CDR2 SVGIG (reference sequence). J gave up 9 bases and V 2 bases, and 9 bases lay outside the gene matches. CDR3 protein: CAWSLAGGPGSEQFF. CDR3 nucleotides: TGTGCCTGGAGTTTAGCGGGAGGGCCGGGGAGTGAGCAGTTCTTC. Combining the CDR3 with reference TRBV30 and TRBJ2-1 gives the whole variable domain SQTIHQWPATLVQPVGSPLSLECTVEGTSNPNLYWYRQAAGRGLQLLFYSVGIGQISSEVPQNLSASRPQDRQFILSSKKLLLSDSGFYLCAWSLAGGPGSEQFFGPGTRLTVL.

This clonotype was found many times. The J gene is TRBJ2-1, the V gene TRBV11-1, with 7 bases aligning to TRBD1. CDR1 is SGHAT, CDR2 FQDESV, per germline (reference sequence). The ends lost 5 bases at V and 8 bases at J; junction bases unmatched: 9. This CDR3 has 14 amino acids. Written as DNA, the CDR3 is TGTGCCAGCAGCACCGGAACAGGGGTAGATGAGCAGTTCTTC. Residues: CASSTGTGVDEQFF.

This clonotype was recorded at least ten times. The rearrangement joins TRBV15 to TRBJ2-3; TRBD1 is a possible D gene (5 bases). This CDR3 comprises 16 residues. Germline CDR1 LNHNV, CDR2 YYDKDF (reference sequence). The ends were cut back, 5 bases at V and 2 bases at J, with 17 bases in the middle. CDR3 in amino acids: CATSRTGFPSTDTQYF. Here the CDR3 DNA reads TGTGCCACCAGCCGAACAGGTTTCCCGTCCACAGATACGCAGTATTTT.

This clonotype was seen ten or more times. The rearrangement uses TRBV12-3 or TRBV12-4 and TRBJ2-2; D call uncertain. The V gene lost 6 bases and the J gene lost 4 bases, with 9 bases spanning the gap. This CDR3 is built from 13 residues. CDR3 sequence: CASRQSSTGELFF. The CDR3 DNA reads TGTGCCAGCAGACAGTCGAGCACCGGGGAGCTGTTTTTT.

The chain uses TRBV12-3 or TRBV12-4 and TRBJ1-1; 7 positions agree with TRBD1. With V trimmed by 4 bases and J by 3 bases, 8 bases remained unmatched. There are 15 residues in the CDR3. In DNA, the CDR3 is TGTGCCAGCAGTTCCGCCGACAGGGACTACACTGAAGCTTTCTTT. Translating it yields CASSSADRDYTEAFF.

Points on this clonotype: This may be a read error, as it is one base from a much larger clone. This chain links TRBV5-4 with TRBJ2-5; D might be TRBD1 (5 bases). The V gene's germline CDR1 is SGHNT and CDR2 YYREEE (reference sequence). There are 14 residues in the CDR3. CDR3 in DNA: TGTGTCAGCAGCTTGGAAGGCAGGGCGGAGACCCAGTACTTC. It codes for CVSSLEGRAETQYF.

In this sample, this clonotype turned up many times. The chain couples TRBV4-1 to TRBJ2-1; no clear D. This CDR3 has 15 residues. V was trimmed by 0 bases and J by 1 base, leaving 7 bases between them. Germline-derived CDR1 and CDR2 are MGHRA and YSYEKL. CDR3 bases: TGCGCCAGCAGCCAAGAGTGGTCGTCCTACAATGAGCAGTTCTTC. It is translated as CASSQEWSSYNEQFF.

This clonotype was found many times. The chain is built from TRBV5-1 and TRBJ1-4; TRBD1 agrees at 11 bases. Germline lookup yields CDR1 SGHRS and CDR2 YFSETQ. The V gene end was trimmed by 5 bases and the J gene end by 6 bases; junction bases not matched to a gene: 6. The CDR3 has 15 amino acids. In nucleotides, the CDR3 is TGCGCCAGCAGTAACCCGGGACAGGGGGATGAAAAACTGTTTTTT. Protein: CASSNPGQGDEKLFF.

This clonotype was picked up a small number of times. The V and J genes are TRBV9 and TRBJ2-1; no reliable D call. CDR1 and CDR2 (germline): SGDLS, YYNGEE. V was shortened by 0 bases and J by 8 bases, with 12 bases between the two germline ends. The CDR3 totals 14 residues. The CDR3 here is CASSVVTAAHEQFF. Here the CDR3 DNA reads TGTGCCAGCAGCGTAGTCACAGCAGCCCATGAGCAGTTCTTC.

The rearrangement uses TRBV7-9 and TRBJ1-1, with 7 bases that match TRBD1. The CDR3 consists of 15 residues. In germline, CDR1 is SEHNR, CDR2 FQNEAQ (reference sequence). Germline trimming cut 5 bases from V and 4 bases from J; bases unmatched to any gene: 10. This CDR3 reads CASSIPGGRGTEAFF. CDR3 in DNA: TGTGCCAGCAGCATCCCAGGGGGTAGGGGCACTGAAGCTTTCTTT.

The rearrangement joins TRBV27 to TRBJ2-5; D possibly corresponds to TRBD2 (6 bases). Germline CDR1 is MNHEY and CDR2 is SMNVEV (reference sequence). The CDR3 is 13 amino acids. Trimming stripped 7 bases from V and 4 bases from J, with 13 bases between. The CDR3 reads CASKGGPRETQYF. The CDR3 nucleotides read TGTGCCAGCAAAGGAGGGCCCCGAGAGACCCAGTACTTC.

This clonotype was found many times. The chain is built from TRBV24-1 and TRBJ2-1; D may correspond to TRBD1 or TRBD2 (5 bases each). The germline CDR1 and CDR2 sequences are KGHDR and SFDVKD. Trimming stripped 4 bases from V and 0 bases from J, with 12 bases between. The length of the CDR3 is 16 residues. CDR3 in DNA: TGTGCCACCAGTGACCGAGGGACGAGCTCCTACAATGAGCAGTTCTTC. Translation gives CATSDRGTSSYNEQFF.

This clonotype showed up many times. The chain is built from TRBV7-2 and TRBJ1-5, with D possibly matching TRBD1 (5 bases). Looked up from germline, CDR1 is SGHTA and CDR2 is FQGNSA. The CDR3 runs to 16 residues. Trimming stripped 6 bases from V and 0 bases from J, with 15 bases between. CDR3 nucleotide sequence: TGTGCCAGCAGTCCTCGGGGGGGGATTAGCAATCAGCCCCAGCATTTT. Protein sequence: CASSPRGGISNQPQHF.

This clonotype was detected many times. The chain has TRBV10-3 and TRBJ2-1, with D perhaps matching TRBD1 or TRBD2 (5 bases each). This CDR3 has 16 residues. V shed 0 bases and J shed 0 bases, with 9 bases lying between them. Germline V gives CDR1 ENHRY, CDR2 SYGVKD. CDR3 sequence (DNA): TGTGCCATCAGTGAGTCGGCTGGGGGCTCCTACAATGAGCAGTTCTTC. Translation: CAISESAGGSYNEQFF.

This clonotype was seen ten or more times. The chain carries TRBV7-2 and TRBJ2-5; TRBD1 is a possible D gene (6 bases). This CDR3 comprises 14 residues. The V and J ends lost 2 bases and 4 bases respectively, with 11 bases between them. The germline V gene encodes CDR1 SGHTA and CDR2 FQGNSA. The chain's CDR3 is CASSLSWTAETQYF. As DNA, the CDR3 is TGTGCCAGCAGCTTAAGTTGGACAGCAGAGACCCAGTACTTC.

This clonotype was detected many times. The chain combines TRBV7-2 with TRBJ2-1; tentatively, D is TRBD1 (5 bases). V lost 5 bases, J lost 9 bases, and 14 bases lay in between. The CDR3 covers 13 residues. From germline, CDR1 is SGHTA and CDR2 FQGNSA. The DNA for the CDR3 is TGTGCCAGCAGCACCAGTCAGGGTACTGAGCAGTTCTTC. This codes for CASSTSQGTEQFF.

In this sample, this clonotype turned up many times. The CDR3 sequence is CASSPHGSGSYEQYF. The CDR3 DNA reads TGTGCCAGCAGCCCCCATGGGTCCGGATCCTACGAGCAGTACTTC. The chain couples TRBV13 to TRBJ2-7; D is unclear. With 5 bases removed from V and 1 base from J, the gap between germline ends came to 15 bases. Germline V gene sequence: CDR1 PRHDT, CDR2 FYEKMQ (reference sequence). The length of the CDR3 is 15 residues.

This clonotype is medium-sized within its sample. The chain couples TRBV5-1 to TRBJ2-6; D could derive from TRBD1 or TRBD2 (5 bases each). In germline, CDR1 is SGHRS, CDR2 YFSETQ. Trimming took off 4 bases at V and 1 base at J, with 15 bases between the two ends. The CDR3 extends over 17 amino acids. Here the CDR3 reads CASSPGRDWSGANVLTF. The CDR3 coding sequence is TGCGCCAGCAGCCCGGGACGGGATTGGTCTGGGGCCAACGTCCTGACTTTC.

Ten or more counts support this clonotype. The chain has TRBV6-5 and TRBJ2-1; 8 nucleotides line up with TRBD2. V shed 7 bases, J shed 2 bases, and the junction held 10 bases outside the gene matches. This CDR3 has 16 amino acids. Per germline, CDR1 MNHEY and CDR2 SVGAGI. CDR3 DNA: TGTGCCAGCACCCCCCTCCAGCGGGGGACCTACAATGAGCAGTTCTTC. Protein: CASTPLQRGTYNEQFF.

This clonotype was detected ten times or more. V and J are TRBV6-1 and TRBJ1-5; no clear D. CDR3 length equals 16 residues. Germline values: CDR1 MNHNS, CDR2 SASEGT. Between the trimmed V and J ends, which lost 0 bases and 0 bases, there was a span of 9 bases. The CDR3 DNA reads TGTGCCAGCAGTGAAGCTAACCGGCCTAGCAATCAGCCCCAGCATTTT. Its protein product is CASSEANRPSNQPQHF.

This clonotype was seen a handful of times. The chain carries TRBV21-1 and TRBJ2-3; the DNA was not compared with TRBD2, the D call given in the table. TRBV21-1 is a listed pseudogene. The CDR3 is made up of 15 amino acids. CDR3 nucleotide sequence: TGTGCCAGCACCCCGACTAGCGGGAGGACAGATACGCAGTATTTT. Its protein product is CASTPTSGRTDTQYF.

This clonotype was recorded many times. V is TRBV7-9 and J is TRBJ1-1; 11 bases fit TRBD1. V lost 5 bases and J lost 4; bases outside the gene matches: 6. There are 15 residues in the CDR3. The V gene's germline CDR1 is SEHNR and CDR2 FQNEAQ (reference sequence). This chain's CDR3 is CASSGGQGVITEAFF. CDR3 nucleotide sequence: TGTGCCAGCAGCGGGGGACAGGGGGTGATCACTGAAGCTTTCTTT.

This clonotype was observed many times. This chain joins TRBV11-2 and TRBJ1-4, with no clear D. The germline CDR1 and CDR2 sequences are SGHAT and FQNNGV. The V gene lost 3 bases and the J gene lost 5 bases, with 19 bases spanning the gap. The length of the CDR3 is 17 residues. The CDR3 sequence is CASSFDGRMPLNEKLFF. For the CDR3, the DNA is TGTGCCAGCAGCTTTGATGGCAGAATGCCCTTGAATGAAAAACTGTTTTTT. Based on the CDR3 plus reference TRBV11-2 and TRBJ1-4, the full variable domain is EAGVAQSPRYKIIEKRQSVAFWCNPISGHATLYWYQQILGQGPKLLIQFQNNGVVDDSQLPKDRFSAERLKGVDSTLKIQPAKLEDSAVYLCASSFDGRMPLNEKLFFGSGTQLSVL.